This T cell receptor (beta chain) was retrieved from a study of T cell clonotyping in hematopoietic cell transplantation. Overall study results and limits: At the given depth, recipient repertoires were over 97% de novo clonotypes. After transplant, recipient diversity fell while pathologically expanded clonotypes grew through day 180.

Notes on this clone: The antigen remains undetermined.

TCRdb's copy holds only in-frame clones and misses some; the assay was immunoSEQ multiplex PCR. The data show roughly 38,000 clones, approximately 89% seen once. The receptor comes from a woman in her forties in good health. Some clones in this sample may be carry-over from other donors' samples. Material for sequencing was peripheral blood mononuclear cells.

In DNA form, the CDR3 reads TGTGCCAGTAGGATAAGTACGGGGCTAAATGAAAAACTGTTTTTT. As protein: CASRISTGLNEKLFF. The chain is built from TRBV19 and TRBJ1-4, with a tentative D call TRBD1 (5 bases). Per the germline V gene, CDR1 is LNHDA and CDR2 is SQIVND (reference sequence). The CDR3 runs to 15 residues. The ends were cut back, 6 bases at V and 5 bases at J, with 16 bases in the middle.